This is a list of T cell receptor beta chains from one sample in a study of shared clonotypes between healthy human individuals. TCRdb keeps only in-frame clones here, not all; method: immunoSEQ multiplex PCR. In the table there are 2 million to 2.5 million clones, about 95% of which are singletons. Sequenced material: naive CD8+ T cells sorted from blood. The receptor source for this set is a man aged 18 to 30 in good health. Each CDR3 is given with its conserved first and last residue. A D gene is named only where the DNA matches it firmly. Clone size, where shown, is once, few, many, or a class for clones that have expanded.

D	V	size	J	DNA	CDR3
NA	TRBV5-6	NA	TRBJ1-2	TGTGCCAGCAGCTTGGTCGGGGAAGTTGGCTACACCTTC	CASSLVGEVGYTF
NA	TRBV7-9	few	TRBJ1-5	TGTGCCAGCAGCCTGGCGGGGGGTAATCAGCCCCAGCATTTT	CASSLAGGNQPQHF
NA	TRBV6-4	NA	TRBJ1-6	TGTGCCACCCACTCGTGGCCTCTTGGGGGTTCACCCCTCCACTTT	CATHSWPLGGSPLHF
NA	TRBV28	NA	TRBJ1-4	TGTGCCAGCAGTTCATGGGGGGGGAGTGAAAAACTGTTTTTT	CASSSWGGSEKLFF
NA	TRBV10-2	NA	TRBJ1-2	TGCGCCAGCAGTGAGGGGGTTGACTATGGCTACACCTTC	CASSEGVDYGYTF
NA	TRBV14	NA	TRBJ1-2	TGTGCCAGCAGCCGTCCGGAGGGGAACTATGGCTACACCTTC	CASSRPEGNYGYTF
NA	TRBV5-1	NA	TRBJ2-7	TGCGCCAGCAGCTTGTCCCCCGCCTACGAGCAGTACTTC	CASSLSPAYEQYF
NA	TRBV14	NA	TRBJ1-1	TGTGCCAGCAGCCAACAACCGGGGAACACTGAAGCTTTCTTT	CASSQQPGNTEAFF
NA	TRBV7-3	once	TRBJ2-3	TGTGCCAGCAGCTCCTCCTTGGGGGCAGATACGCAGTATTTT	CASSSSLGADTQYF
NA	TRBV5-1	NA	TRBJ1-3	TGCGCCAGCAGCTTGGAAGGCTTCTGGACTGGAAACACCATATATTTT	CASSLEGFWTGNTIYF
TRBD1	TRBV5-4	NA	TRBJ2-1	TGTGCCAGCAGCTTGACAGGGGGCGTCGACAATGAGCAGTTCTTC	CASSLTGGVDNEQFF
NA	TRBV28	NA	TRBJ1-2	TGTGCCAGCAGTTCCCTCCCGGTAGCCAACTATGGCTACACCTTC	CASSSLPVANYGYTF
NA	TRBV27	once	TRBJ1-2	TGTGCCAGCAGTTTTGGGGGGGGCTATAACTATGGCTACACCTTC	CASSFGGGYNYGYTF
NA	TRBV23-1	once	TRBJ2-1	TGCGCCAGCAGTCACCCCACATACACAATGAAGTTCTTC	CASSHPTYTMKFF
NA	TRBV2	once	TRBJ1-3	TGTGCCAGCAGCAAACACATTAGCTCTGGAAACACCATATATTTT	CASSKHISSGNTIYF
TRBD1	TRBV28	NA	TRBJ2-7	TGTGCCAGCAGTCTTCCGGGACAGGAGCAGTACTTC	CASSLPGQEQYF
NA	TRBV10-1	NA	TRBJ1-3	TGCGCCAGCATCTCTGGAAACACCATATATTTT	CASISGNTIYF
NA	TRBV7-9	NA	TRBJ2-2	TGTGCCAGCAGCCAGAAAACAGTACATACCGGGGAGCTGTTTTTT	CASSQKTVHTGELFF
TRBD1	TRBV29-1	NA	TRBJ2-7	TGCAGCGTTGAAGATAGGCAGGGGGCGTCGTACGAGCAGTACTTC	CSVEDRQGASYEQYF
NA	TRBV9	NA	TRBJ2-7	TGTGCCAGCAGCTTATACCGGGACAGCGGGAAAAACGAGCAGTACTTC	CASSLYRDSGKNEQYF
NA	TRBV27	NA	TRBJ1-1	TGTGCCAGCAGTTTAGGCCCCAACACTGAAGCTTTCTTT	CASSLGPNTEAFF
NA	TRBV30	NA	TRBJ2-7	TGTGCCTGGAGTGTTGGGGACGAGCAGTACTTC	CAWSVGDEQYF
TRBD1	TRBV7-9	NA	TRBJ2-5	TGTGCCAGCAGCTTACCGACAGGGGCAGAGACCCAGTACTTC	CASSLPTGAETQYF
NA	TRBV5-1	NA	TRBJ2-1	TGCGCCAGCAGCTCCAGGGGAGTGTTTAGCTCCTACAATGAGCAGTTCTTC	CASSSRGVFSSYNEQFF
NA	TRBV7-2	NA	TRBJ1-2	TGTGCCAGCAGCTTGGCCTCCCAGGGGACGGGGGGCTACACCTTC	CASSLASQGTGGYTF
NA	TRBV4-3	NA	TRBJ1-1	TGCGCCAGCAGCCTCAGGGGCCTTGCGCGAGACACTGAAGCTTTCTTT	CASSLRGLARDTEAFF
NA	TRBV7-8	NA	TRBJ1-5	TGTGCCAGCAGCTACCGACTTGAGACAGGTGGAGGGCTCAATCAGCCCCAGCATTTT	CASSYRLETGGGLNQPQHF
NA	TRBV12-5	NA	TRBJ2-5	TGTGCTAGTGGTTTTAGCGGACAAGAGACCCAGTACTTC	CASGFSGQETQYF
NA	TRBV10-3	once	TRBJ2-3	TGTGCCATCAGGCTGACAGCCACAGATACGCAGTATTTT	CAIRLTATDTQYF
TRBD1	TRBV18	NA	TRBJ2-7	TGTGCCAGCTCACCGGGACAGGGGCGGTACGAGCAGTACTTC	CASSPGQGRYEQYF
NA	TRBV27	NA	TRBJ1-5	TGTGCCAGCAGTCAAGATAGCAATCAGCCCCAGCATTTT	CASSQDSNQPQHF
TRBD2	TRBV11-2	NA	TRBJ2-1	TGTGCCAGCAGCTTAGGACCTAGCGGGGAATTCAATGAGCAGTTCTTC	CASSLGPSGEFNEQFF
NA	TRBV5-6	NA	TRBJ2-3	TGTGCCAGCAGCTTGGCCGGGAGCGGCACAGATACGCAGTATTTT	CASSLAGSGTDTQYF
TRBD1	TRBV5-1	NA	TRBJ2-7	TGCGCCAGCAGCTTTCGGACAGGGTTCTTCGAGCAGTACTTC	CASSFRTGFFEQYF
TRBD1	TRBV6-6	once	TRBJ1-5	TGTGCCAGCAGTTACTCTGGACAGGTTCAGCCCCAGCATTTT	CASSYSGQVQPQHF
NA	TRBV6-1	once	TRBJ2-5	TGTGCCAGCAGTGACGCAAGCTTGGGCGTGACGGGACAAGAGACCCAGTACTTC	CASSDASLGVTGQETQYF
TRBD1	TRBV6-6	NA	TRBJ2-2	TGTGCCAGCAGCGAGACAGGGCTTACCGGGGAGCTGTTTTTT	CASSETGLTGELFF
NA	TRBV2	NA	TRBJ1-6	TGTGCCAGCAGTGTTGAGAGCTCCTATAATTCACCCCTCCACTTT	CASSVESSYNSPLHF
TRBD1	TRBV7-9	NA	TRBJ2-7	TGTGCCAGCAGGCACGGGACAGGGTACGAGCAGTACTTC	CASRHGTGYEQYF
NA	TRBV11-2	NA	TRBJ2-3	TGTGCCAGCAGCAGATCGCCAGATTGGACAGATACGCAGTATTTT	CASSRSPDWTDTQYF
NA	TRBV28	NA	TRBJ2-5	TGTGCCAGCAGTTTCCAGAGCCAAGAGACCCAGTACTTC	CASSFQSQETQYF
NA	TRBV10-2	NA	TRBJ2-6	TGCGCCAGCAGTGAGCCATTCCCTCAGGGAAACCCTGGGGCCAACGTCCTGACTTTC	CASSEPFPQGNPGANVLTF
TRBD1	TRBV11-2	NA	TRBJ2-5	TGTGCCAGCAGCACCGGGACAGGGAGTCACCAGTACTTC	CASSTGTGSHQYF
NA	TRBV5-5	NA	TRBJ2-7	TGTGCCAGCAGCTTGAAGGACGGATTCTACGAGCAGTACTTC	CASSLKDGFYEQYF
NA	TRBV7-6	NA	TRBJ1-2	TGTGCCAGCAGCTACGGGCCCGGGACCGAGGACTATGGCTACACCTTC	CASSYGPGTEDYGYTF
TRBD2	TRBV30	NA	TRBJ2-1	TGTGCCTGTTCTACTAGCGGGCTCTACAATGAGCAGTTCTTC	CACSTSGLYNEQFF
NA	TRBV13	once	TRBJ2-1	TGTGCCAGCAGCTTAGGCGGGGCTAGCTCCTACAATGAGCAGTTCTTC	CASSLGGASSYNEQFF
TRBD2	TRBV27	NA	TRBJ2-7	TGTGCCAGCAGTTTGTCCGCGAGCGGGGGCTTTTACGAGCAGTACTTC	CASSLSASGGFYEQYF
TRBD1	TRBV4-3	NA	TRBJ2-7	TGCGCCAGCAGCCAAGATCGGGGACAGGGATCCTACGAGCAGTACTTC	CASSQDRGQGSYEQYF
TRBD2	TRBV5-1	NA	TRBJ2-3	TGCGCCAGCAGCTTGCCCAGCGGGACCACAGATACGCAGTATTTT	CASSLPSGTTDTQYF
TRBD1	TRBV4-1	NA	TRBJ1-3	TGCGCCAGCAGCCTCTTGGACAGGGCTGGAAACACCATATATTTT	CASSLLDRAGNTIYF
NA	TRBV7-9	NA	TRBJ2-1	TGTGCCAGCACCAATATAGGTGAGCAGTTCTTC	CASTNIGEQFF
NA	TRBV19	NA	TRBJ1-3	TGTGCCAGTAGTATCGGATCCGGACTGGCCGGAAACACCATATATTTT	CASSIGSGLAGNTIYF
NA	TRBV14	NA	TRBJ2-7	TGTGCCAGCAGCCAAGGTTTCTCTGGGTTGGAAGGCCACGAGCAGTACTTC	CASSQGFSGLEGHEQYF
TRBD2	TRBV29-1	NA	TRBJ2-1	TGCAGCGTTGAGCGGCTAGCGGGGGGCGTTTTCGGGCATGAGCAGTTCTTC	CSVERLAGGVFGHEQFF
NA	TRBV4-1	NA	TRBJ2-7	TGCGCCAGCAGCCAAGTCGGAGGGACCGAGCAGTACTTC	CASSQVGGTEQYF
NA	TRBV4-1	NA	TRBJ2-2	TGCGCCAGCAGCCAAGAGGGAAGGGCTAACGGGGAGCTGTTTTTT	CASSQEGRANGELFF
NA	TRBV5-6	NA	TRBJ2-2	TGTGCCAGCAGCTTGGCGGCGATCAAGAACACCGGGGAGCTGTTTTTT	CASSLAAIKNTGELFF
TRBD1	TRBV27	NA	TRBJ2-7	TGTGCCAGCAGAATTGAGCAGGGGGCTTACGAGCAGTACTTC	CASRIEQGAYEQYF